The rows below give T cell receptor beta chains drawn from one sample of a study of T and B cells in COVID-19 patients. TCRdb ran MiXCR on the multiplex PCR reads and lists one entry per CDR3 protein. In the table there are around 11,000 distinct CDR3 sequences, 30% of which are singletons. Sequenced sample: blood. The receptors here all came from a human donor with active COVID-19. Each CDR3 is given with its conserved first and last residue. A D gene is named only where the DNA matches it firmly. Part of the rows lack a size; the others show once, few, many or a class for expanded clones.

>NA|TRBV20-1|TRBJ1-5|TRBD1
TGCAGTGCTAACCCCCGGGACAGGGGTTTCAATCAGCCCCAGCATTTT
CSANPRDRGFNQPQHF
>medium-sized|TRBV29-1|TRBJ2-5|NA
TGCAGCGTTGATAGGGGGGGCGGGGAGACCCAGTACTTC
CSVDRGGGETQYF
>NA|TRBV20-1|TRBJ1-1|NA
TGCAGTGCCCTCGGGGGCTACACTGAAGCTTTCTTT
CSALGGYTEAFF
>once|TRBV7-2|TRBJ2-2|NA
TGTGCCAGCAGCTTTGCAGGACCGAACACCGGGGAGCTGTTTTTT
CASSFAGPNTGELFF
>few|TRBV6-2/TRBV6-3|TRBJ2-5|TRBD1
TGTGCCAGCAGAGACAGGGCTGAGACCCAGTACTTC
CASRDRAETQYF
>few|TRBV30|TRBJ1-2|NA
TGTGCCTGGAGAAACGGGGCAGCTTGGGGCTACACCTTC
CAWRNGAAWGYTF
>few|TRBV18|TRBJ1-2|NA
TGTGCCAGCTCACCGACCTCGGGGCAAGGGTATGGCTACACCTTC
CASSPTSGQGYGYTF
>medium-sized|TRBV5-4|TRBJ2-5|TRBD2
TGTGCCAGCAGCTTAGCGGGGGGGCTTTTTGAAGAGACCCAGTACTTC
CASSLAGGLFEETQYF
>NA|TRBV20-1|TRBJ1-1|TRBD1
TGCAGTGCTAGAGATAGGAGGGGGCGGGAGACTGAAGCTTTCTTT
CSARDRRGRETEAFF
>NA|TRBV6-1|TRBJ2-5|TRBD1
TGTGCCAGCAGTGAGACAGGGACAGTCGGGCAAGAGACCCAGTACTTC
CASSETGTVGQETQYF
>NA|TRBV5-1|TRBJ1-6|TRBD1
TGTGCCAGCAGCCGGACCAGGGGGTTCCATAATTCACCCCTCCACTTT
CASSRTRGFHNSPLHF
>NA|TRBV5-4|TRBJ2-2|TRBD2
TGTGCCAGCAGCCCCTCCGGGACTAGCGGGGGGGCACCCGGGGAGCTGTTTTTT
CASSPSGTSGGAPGELFF
>NA|TRBV7-2|TRBJ2-7|NA
TGTGCCAGCAGCTTAACGACGGGGGAGCAGTACTTC
CASSLTTGEQYF
>NA|TRBV20-1|TRBJ1-4|NA
TGCAGTGCTAGAGATCGAACGGACGGTGAAAAACTGTTTTTT
CSARDRTDGEKLFF
>few|TRBV27|TRBJ2-5|TRBD1
TGTGCCAGCAGTTTAAGGGGGACAGGGGAAGAGACCCAGTACTTC
CASSLRGTGEETQYF
>few|TRBV5-4|TRBJ2-5|NA
TGTGCCAGCAGCTCCCGGACGGGGAAAGAAGAGACCCAGTACTTC
CASSSRTGKEETQYF
>few|TRBV6-2/TRBV6-3|TRBJ2-3|NA
TGTGCCAGCACCCAGGATTACAGGGCGCAGTATTTT
CASTQDYRAQYF
>medium-sized|TRBV18|TRBJ2-1|NA
TGTGCCAGCTCACCCACGCTAGCTGGTGAGCAGTTCTTC
CASSPTLAGEQFF
>NA|TRBV27|TRBJ1-1|TRBD1
TGTGCCAGCTTCCCCGGACAGGGGGCTCGCATGAACACTGAAGCTTTCTTT
CASFPGQGARMNTEAFF
>NA|TRBV10-3|TRBJ2-5|TRBD2
TGTGCCATCAGTGGGGGGTCTAGCGGGGGGCAAGAGACCCAGTACTTC
CAISGGSSGGQETQYF
>medium-sized|TRBV30|TRBJ2-6|NA
TGTGCCTGGAGAGATTTTGTAGGCTCTGGGGCCAACGTCCTGACTTTC
CAWRDFVGSGANVLTF
>NA|TRBV5-6|TRBJ2-5|TRBD2
TGTGCCAGCAGCTTAGCGGGGGGTGAGACCCAGTACTTC
CASSLAGGETQYF
>few|TRBV6-6|TRBJ1-1|NA
TGTGCCAGCAGTACGAGGAACACTGAAGCTTTCTTT
CASSTRNTEAFF
>medium-sized|TRBV6-5|TRBJ2-3|TRBD1
TGTGCCAGCAGGATTTCCCGACAGGGACGGGCTGATACGCAGTATTTT
CASRISRQGRADTQYF
>NA|TRBV5-6|TRBJ1-3|NA
TGTGCCAGCAGCTTGGCGGGGGGACTCTCTGGAAACACCATATATTTT
CASSLAGGLSGNTIYF
>medium-sized|TRBV29-1|TRBJ2-7|NA
TGCAGCGTTCGGACACCCGGCTCCGAGCAGTACTTC
CSVRTPGSEQYF
>NA|TRBV7-6|TRBJ2-1|NA
TGTGCCAGCAGCACGAGAGTTGTAAGCTCCTACAATGAGCAGTTCTTC
CASSTRVVSSYNEQFF
>few|TRBV6-5|TRBJ2-3|TRBD1
TGTGCCAGCAGTTCTGTGACAGGGGTCACAGATACGCAGTATTTT
CASSSVTGVTDTQYF
>NA|TRBV11-2|TRBJ1-6|NA
TGTGCCGGTACCCCAATCGGTTCACCCCTCCACTTT
CAGTPIGSPLHF
>medium-sized|TRBV12-3/TRBV12-4|TRBJ2-5|NA
TGTGCCAGCAGTCCCCGAAGTGAGACCCAGTACTTC
CASSPRSETQYF
>few|TRBV24-1|TRBJ2-5|TRBD2
TGTGCCACCAGTGATGCCATAGCGGGGGGACCCCAAGAGACCCAGTACTTC
CATSDAIAGGPQETQYF
>NA|TRBV30|TRBJ1-4|NA
TGTGCCTGGAGAGGGAAGGCATGGGAAAAACTGTTTTTT
CAWRGKAWEKLFF
>medium-sized|TRBV19|TRBJ1-2|TRBD1
TGTGCCAGTACCGATCGACAGGGGGGGTATGGCTACACCTTC
CASTDRQGGYGYTF
>NA|TRBV6-5|TRBJ1-5|NA
TGTGCCAGCAGTTACTCTAGGGGGGGTCAGCCCCAGCATTTT
CASSYSRGGQPQHF
>few|TRBV27|TRBJ1-1|NA
TGTGCCAGCAAGAGTGGGGCCATCCCAGCTGAAGCTTTCTTT
CASKSGAIPAEAFF
>NA|TRBV20-1|TRBJ1-1|NA
TGCAGTGCTAGAGATACGCTGAACACTGAAGCTTTCTTT
CSARDTLNTEAFF
>few|TRBV5-6|TRBJ1-5|NA
TGTGCCAGTACGATCCGTGGGACGGGACAGCCCCAGCATTTT
CASTIRGTGQPQHF
>medium-sized|TRBV5-6|TRBJ2-2|NA
TGTGCCAGCAGCCGAGAGGCCGGGGAGCTGTTTTTT
CASSREAGELFF
>NA|TRBV5-6|TRBJ1-2|NA
TGTGCCAGCAGCTTGTTCGGGGGGCGCTCCTTTAATTCTAACTATGGCTACACCTTC
CASSLFGGRSFNSNYGYTF
>few|TRBV6-2/TRBV6-3|TRBJ2-7|NA
TGTGCCAGCAGTTACGGCGGAACCTACGAGCAGTACTTC
CASSYGGTYEQYF
>few|TRBV6-4|TRBJ2-7|NA
TGTGCCAGCAGGTTCTACGGTATCTCCTACGAGCAGTACTTC
CASRFYGISYEQYF
>medium-sized|TRBV6-5|TRBJ2-2|NA
TGTGCCAGCAGTGCAAGATTAGGGGAGCTGTTTTTT
CASSARLGELFF
>NA|TRBV11-1|TRBJ1-5|NA
TGTGCCAGCAGCCCGGGGACTACAGGGAGGCAGCCCCAGCATTTT
CASSPGTTGRQPQHF
>NA|TRBV20-1|TRBJ1-1|NA
TGCAGTGCTAGTCGCTCTCCTACCGCTGATACTGAAGCTTTCTTT
CSASRSPTADTEAFF
>NA|TRBV11-2|TRBJ2-7|NA
TGTGCCAGCAGCGCCCAGGCGGCCCCCTCCGCCTACGAGCAGTACTTC
CASSAQAAPSAYEQYF
>medium-sized|TRBV6-5|TRBJ2-2|TRBD1
TGTGCCAGCAGTCCAGTGGGACAGGGGGCCACCGGGGAGCTGTTTTTT
CASSPVGQGATGELFF
>few|TRBV6-2/TRBV6-3|TRBJ2-3|TRBD2
TGTGCCAGCAGTTACCCCCTAGCGGGGCGGCATTTT
CASSYPLAGRHF
>NA|TRBV20-1|TRBJ2-1|NA
TGCAGTGCTAGAGATAGAGGACTATCGACCAATGAGCAGTTCTTC
CSARDRGLSTNEQFF
>NA|TRBV12-3/TRBV12-4|TRBJ2-3|TRBD2
TGTGCCAGCAGTTACCTAATTCAACTAGCGGGGGGGATAGAGGATACGCAGTATTTT
CASSYLIQLAGGIEDTQYF
>few|TRBV20-1|TRBJ2-5|NA
TGCAGTGCAAAAGGGGGAGGGGAGACCCAGTACTTC
CSAKGGGETQYF
>NA|TRBV7-2|TRBJ2-7|TRBD2
TGTGCCAGCAGCCCACGGGAGGGAAGCGAGCAGTACTTC
CASSPREGSEQYF
>few|TRBV10-3|TRBJ1-5|NA
TGTGCCATCAGTGGGGGAGCCGATCAGCCCCAGCATTTT
CAISGGADQPQHF
>few|TRBV5-1|TRBJ2-2|NA
TGCGCCAGCAGCATGGGGGGACCAAACACCGGGGAGCTGTTTTTT
CASSMGGPNTGELFF
>medium-sized|TRBV6-1|TRBJ2-5|TRBD1
TGTGCCAGCAGTGACCAGGACAGGGACGGGCAAGAGACCCAGTACTTC
CASSDQDRDGQETQYF
>few|TRBV10-3|TRBJ1-5|TRBD1
TGTGCCATTAGGGAGACAGGGATGGGGCCCCAGCATTTT
CAIRETGMGPQHF
>few|TRBV5-5|TRBJ1-2|NA
TGTGCCAGCAGCTTATGGTCGGAGGGAAACTATGGCTACACCTTC
CASSLWSEGNYGYTF
>few|TRBV27|TRBJ1-6|NA
TGTGCCAGCAGTTTAAACCCTCGGGCAGGGGCCATCTCACCCCTCCACTTT
CASSLNPRAGAISPLHF
>NA|TRBV28|TRBJ1-2|NA
TGTGCCATCAGTTTAGAAGTCTATGGCTACACCTTC
CAISLEVYGYTF